This T cell receptor beta chain was identified in a study of cytomegalovirus exposure and HLA in healthy donors (dated by TCRdb to about 2017). Notes on the research overall: An earlier analysis of some 600 of the donors reported over 250 Gb of sequence data and 117 million unique TCR beta sequences obtained from 150 million to 200 million T cells. An early release that covered 500 to 800 HLA-typed donors contained about 300 gigabases of sequencing data and 70 million to 100 million unique TCR sequences. Of the approximately 400 genotyped donors, about 80% fell in the genetic ancestry cluster associated with self-reported Caucasian donors. The aim of the study was to test whether cataloging public T cell receptors could identify signatures of past pathogen exposure. Using immunosequencing, the study profiled T cell repertoires from fewer than 700 subjects and related those repertoires to cytomegalovirus serostatus. A separate validation cohort of over 95 different subjects was used in addition to the 666-subject first cohort. The study combined high-throughput TCR immunosequencing, statistical association of individual TCRs with disease status, and machine learning to predict cytomegalovirus infection status. In a later analysis, previously published TCR beta repertoires from 550 to 750 donors were re-analyzed and high-resolution HLA genotyping was added so that TCR occurrence patterns could be studied. Rather than using new phenotypic data, the later analysis identified candidate immune exposures from TCR beta sequences and from how often those sequences occurred across donors. An earlier analysis of several hundred of the donors used high-throughput TCR beta sequencing to judge whether each TCR beta V gene segment behaved as functional or pseudogenic. Donor age, sex, ethnicity and CMV serostatus were collected together with the repertoire data. A later genetic analysis used genome-wide SNP genotypes for about 60% of the roughly 700 donors, treating that subset as a discovery cohort. All discovery cohort repertoires had been generated on a single sequencing platform. Class I and class II HLA loci were covered by the typing at four-digit resolution. The number of donors typed differed by locus, with 629-630 for A, B, C, DRB1 and DQB1, approximately 500 for DQA1, approximately 570 for DPA1, and some 440 for DPB1. Four to six DR-DQ haplotypes were handled as single units for association and clustering, since linkage in the cohort was strong. Among some 400 genotyped donors of the cohort, an average of around 240,000 unique TCR beta nucleotide sequences was sequenced per donor, of which about 18% were non-productive.

The junction shows trimming of 3 bases on V and 7 bases on J, plus 16 bases between the germline ends. The germline V gene (reference sequence) supplies CDR1 LNHDA and CDR2 SQIVND. Including the terminal cysteine and phenylalanine, the CDR3 comprises 15 residues. The CDR3 DNA has 45 bases and is translated from base 1. General conclusions and limits of the study: The authors suggested that the approach could potentially be generalized to other disease states and immunological phenotypes. In vitro tests confirmed that a few of the cytomegalovirus-associated TCR beta chains recognize cytomegalovirus antigens. Across donors, most TCR sequences were observed very rarely, whereas some public TCRs were present in many individuals. In a later analysis, HLA-associated TCR beta chains were found to be more clonally expanded and to have lower generation probabilities than equally common non-associated chains. This cohort had only TCR beta chains sequenced, and the lack of alpha or paired-chain data limited which features could be detected. Assigning TCR associations to individual alleles was difficult when HLA alleles, especially DR and DQ, strongly co-occurred. Broadly in line with IMGT annotations, most TCR beta V segments showed up in productive rearrangements about 90% or about 30% of the time in an earlier analysis of under 700 of the donors. Because the 87-base-pair reads could not distinguish some IMGT-functional V segments, including TRBV6-2 and TRBV6-3, those segments were excluded. The earlier analysis of some 540 of the donors excluded some 15 rarely observed V segments, including chromosome 9 orphons, because counts were too low. Because some donors lacked HLA typing at each locus, the association tests relied only on the typed subset. A total of 150 or so TCR beta chains were listed by the study as associated with cytomegalovirus. In a later analysis, the rate of TCR association differed among HLA loci, with DRB1 alleles having the most associated TCRs and HLA-C alleles having the fewest. Compared with the approximately 670-donor mean, donors in an Asian-associated ancestry cluster had fewer N-insertions in productive TCRs, according to a later genetic analysis. In both the original and validation cohorts, the classifier was reported to diagnose cytomegalovirus status with high specificity and sensitivity. A later genetic analysis associated a missense DCLRE1C variant with V-gene and J-gene trimming of TCR beta chains, and an independent cohort replicated the association. Correlated functional status among segregating V segments might be attributable to linkage disequilibrium, but an unknown experimental factor could not be ruled out. Several of the top co-occurrence clusters appeared to be linked to parvovirus B19, influenza, CMV and Epstein-Barr virus, according to a later analysis. The presence/absence analyses assumed that sequencing depth was roughly uniform across donors, and that assumption may not be true. Immune exposure information for the cohort was limited to CMV serostatus. A cluster of highly shared sequence variants was judged likely to be a technical artifact of the sequencing pipeline. A later analysis associated 16,951 TCR beta sequences with specific HLA alleles at a false discovery rate of 0.05. A later analysis found that most CMV-associated TCR beta chains appeared HLA-restricted, with HLA associations seemingly driven largely by CMV exposure. A further reported finding was that TCR beta sequences accurately predicted the HLA-A and HLA-B alleles for most subjects in the first cohort.

The cohort comprised 550 to 700 healthy bone marrow donors. At the time of sampling, all cohort members were nominally healthy, though unrecorded immune exposures were likely present. The donor tested CMV seronegative and was one of the 352 seronegative cohort members. Every donor gave a peripheral blood sample, and the peripheral blood mononuclear cells from that sample were used for TCR beta sequencing. The Qiagen DNeasy Blood Extraction Kit was used to extract genomic DNA from the blood cell samples. Details on this clone: Its binding antigen is unknown. No base qualities exist here, and no much larger clone lies one base off it.

The library was built by means of the immunoSEQ multiplex PCR assay. For the multiplex PCR, a mixture combining 60 forward primers for TCR Vbeta segments and 13 reverse primers for TCR Jbeta segments was used. A multiplex PCR assay on genomic DNA amplified the CDR3 region of rearranged TCR beta genes. Amplified TCR beta libraries were sequenced as 87-base-pair reads on the Illumina HiSeq System. The study's processing was this. A later analysis counted about 82 million unique TCR beta chains across the 600 to 850 repertoires, and around 9.9 million of these chains were shared by at least two donors. Raw reads were error-corrected and collapsed into unique sequences by a nearest-neighbor algorithm in which closely related sequences were merged to remove PCR and sequencing errors. Alignment of CDR3 sequences to IMGT reference sequences was used to assign V, D and J gene segments. For a sequence to be retained, a match of at least six nucleotides to both a V gene segment and a J gene segment was required. Rearrangements were classified as productive when the CDR3 lacked stop codons and remained in frame with V and J, and all other rearrangements were classified as non-productive. CDR3 was defined by IMGT convention, running from the second conserved V-encoded cysteine to the conserved J-encoded phenylalanine. The earlier analysis of 587 of the donors excluded any sequence lacking an unambiguous match to a single V gene segment. An earlier analysis of several hundred of the donors called V segments functional above 56.7% productive rearrangements and segregating when the between-donor standard deviation exceeded 5%. A statistical classification framework was built for diagnosing cytomegalovirus status from the catalog of TCR beta chain sequences. V and J gene assignment, in a later analysis, came from comparing TCR nucleotide sequences with IMGT/GENE-DB human TR gene sequences. Using the TCRdist pipeline, a later analysis assigned CDR3 sequences along with most-parsimonious VDJ recombination scenarios. In a later analysis, each TCR beta chain was defined by its CDR3 amino acid sequence together with its V-gene family, and reads without a unique V-gene family were excluded. To address suspected cross-contamination and a sequencing artifact, a later analysis removed a few hundred highly shared, low-generation-probability nucleotide sequences. In a later analysis, a clonal expansion index was calculated for each public chain from normalized within-repertoire ranks of inferred template counts. A later analysis computed generation probabilities with a VDJ recombination model fitted to out-of-frame rearrangements, and checked the results against IGoR. A later analysis scored TCR-TCR, TCR-HLA and TCR-CMV co-occurrence with hypergeometric tests, applying a repertoire-size bias correction to TCR pairs. To estimate false discovery rates, a later analysis permuted the HLA or CMV assignments 20 times. A later analysis grouped co-occurring TCRs with DBSCAN, adding TCRdist sequence similarity when clustering within HLA-allele-positive subsets. Repertoires with fewer than 30,000 or more than 120,000 public chains were left out of co-occurrence clustering, as were about five repertoires with anomalous nucleotide sharing. The source is immuneACCESS, and TCRdb retained only in-frame sequences with V and J called. Part of the clones is not carried over; for the studies checked, unresolved V genes explain less than half of this, and the remainder is unexplained. V and J calls plus clone size are reproduced from that table; the DNA served to infer D and trimming. The sample table contains a few hundred thousand clones; only one count was recorded for about 80% of them. Around 1.4% of the sample comes from the top ten.

The sample taken for sequencing was PBMCs. This receptor was obtained from a girl aged 5-17 years in good health and CMV-seronegative. Rearrangement joined TRBV19 to TRBJ1-5, with TRBD1 perhaps the D gene, on 6 matching bases. Here the CDR3 is given as CASSIVGNRVQPQHF. The bases are TGTGCCAGTAGTATTGTGGGTAACAGGGTCCAGCCCCAGCATTTT. Where the CDR3 stops, the reference TRBV19 and TRBJ1-5 genes take over; the full variable domain is DGGITQSPKYLFRKEGQNVTLSCEQNLNHDAMYWYRQDPGQGLRLIYYSQIVNDFQKGDIAEGYSVSREKKESFPLTVTSAQKNPTAFYLCASSIVGNRVQPQHFGDGTRLSIL.